These T cell receptor beta chains were read from a single sample in a study of blood T cell repertoires in COVID-19. The assay was immunoSEQ multiplex PCR, and TCRdb's table has in-frame clones only and misses some. This table holds about 300,000 clones, around 86% found once. Sequencing used peripheral blood. The source is a man between 65 and 85 years old with acute or convalescent COVID-19. Each CDR3 is given with its conserved first and last residue. Each record gives: J gene, D gene, V gene, clone size, CDR3 DNA, CDR3 protein. The D gene is left open where the match is weak. Only some rows state a clone size, as once, few, many or a class for expanded clones.

TRBJ1-6 | TRBD1 | TRBV5-4 | - | TGTGCCAGCAGCCCCCGGGACAGGGATTCACCCCTCCACTTT | CASSPRDRDSPLHF
TRBJ2-7 | - | TRBV5-6 | - | TGTGCCAGCAGCTTGGGGCGGGGCGAGCAGTACTTC | CASSLGRGEQYF
TRBJ2-1 | TRBD2 | TRBV11-2 | - | TGTGCCAGCAGCCCAGGTAGCAGCGGGGGGAGGAACGATGAGCAGTTCTTC | CASSPGSSGGRNDEQFF
TRBJ2-1 | - | TRBV5-5 | - | TGTGCCAGCAGCTTTGGGTCAGGGCTGCAGTTCTTC | CASSFGSGLQFF
TRBJ2-1 | - | TRBV11-1 | - | TGTGCCAGCAGCTTAGACCCCGGACAGCATGAGCAGTTCTTC | CASSLDPGQHEQFF
TRBJ2-4 | - | TRBV9 | - | TGTGCCAGCAGCGGTGGCAGAAAAGAAAACATTCAGTACTTC | CASSGGRKENIQYF
TRBJ1-5 | TRBD1 | TRBV7-2 | - | TGTGCCAGCAGCGAAACAGGGGGATACGCTCAGCCCCAGCATTTT | CASSETGGYAQPQHF
TRBJ1-3 | - | TRBV9 | - | TGTGCCAGCAGCGCTGAGGGACTCGGAAACACCATATATTTT | CASSAEGLGNTIYF
TRBJ2-1 | TRBD1 | TRBV18 | - | TGTGCCAGCTCACCACGGCAGGGGGCGAGCAATGAGCAGTTCTTC | CASSPRQGASNEQFF
TRBJ2-2 | TRBD2 | TRBV7-9 | - | TGTGCCACCCTGAGGGAGGGCAGCGTCTCGAACACCGGGGAGCTGTTTTTT | CATLREGSVSNTGELFF
TRBJ1-5 | - | TRBV6-6 | few | TGTGCCAGCAGTTACTCAGAAGCCCGCAATCAGCCCCAGCATTTT | CASSYSEARNQPQHF
TRBJ1-4 | - | TRBV9 | - | TGTGCCCAAGAAAAACTGTTTTTT | CAQEKLFF
TRBJ1-5 | - | TRBV29-1 | - | TGCAGCGTCTCTGGAGGACAGACCCAGCATTTT | CSVSGGQTQHF
TRBJ1-5 | - | TRBV28 | - | TGTGCCAGCAGCCCAGGAGGTAGCAATCAGCCCCAGCATTTT | CASSPGGSNQPQHF